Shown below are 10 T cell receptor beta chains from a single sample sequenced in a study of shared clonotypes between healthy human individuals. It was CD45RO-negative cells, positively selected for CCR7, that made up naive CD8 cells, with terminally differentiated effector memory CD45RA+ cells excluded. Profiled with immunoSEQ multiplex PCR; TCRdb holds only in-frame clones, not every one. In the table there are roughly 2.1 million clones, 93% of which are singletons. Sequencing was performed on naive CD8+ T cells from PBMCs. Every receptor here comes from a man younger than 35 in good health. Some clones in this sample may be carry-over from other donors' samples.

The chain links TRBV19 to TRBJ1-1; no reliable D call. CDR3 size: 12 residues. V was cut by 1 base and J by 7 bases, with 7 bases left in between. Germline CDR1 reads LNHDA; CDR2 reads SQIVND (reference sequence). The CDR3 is CASSIGRSEAFF. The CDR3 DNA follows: TGTGCCAGTAGTATAGGTCGGAGTGAAGCTTTCTTT.

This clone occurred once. CDR3 amino acids: CASSLSRRTEAFF. In DNA, the CDR3 is TGTGCCAGCAGCTTAAGTCGGCGGACTGAAGCTTTCTTT. This chain joins TRBV7-3 and TRBJ1-1, with unresolved D. CDR1 and CDR2 from the germline V gene are SGHTA and FQGTGA. V lost 1 base to trimming and J lost 5 bases, with 8 bases between them. The CDR3 totals 13 residues.

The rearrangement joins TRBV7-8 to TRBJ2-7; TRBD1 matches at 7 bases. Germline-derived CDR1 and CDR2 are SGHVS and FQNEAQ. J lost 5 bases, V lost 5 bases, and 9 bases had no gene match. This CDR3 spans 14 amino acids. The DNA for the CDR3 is TGTGCCAGCAGCCCATACGGGACAGCCGACGAGCAGTACTTC. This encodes CASSPYGTADEQYF.

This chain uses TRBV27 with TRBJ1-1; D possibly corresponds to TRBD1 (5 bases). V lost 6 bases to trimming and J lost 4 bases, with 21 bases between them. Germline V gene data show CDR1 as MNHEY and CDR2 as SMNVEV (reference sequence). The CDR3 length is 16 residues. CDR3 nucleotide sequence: TGTGCCAGCAGCCCCTGGACACTCTGGGGGTTCACTGAAGCTTTCTTT. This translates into CASSPWTLWGFTEAFF.

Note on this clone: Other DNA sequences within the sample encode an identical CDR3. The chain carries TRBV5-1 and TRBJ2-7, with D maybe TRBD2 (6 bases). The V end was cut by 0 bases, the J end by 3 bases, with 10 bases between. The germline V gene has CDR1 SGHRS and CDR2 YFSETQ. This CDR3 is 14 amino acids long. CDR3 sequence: CASSLGGRSYEQYF. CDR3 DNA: TGCGCCAGCAGCTTGGGGGGGAGGAGCTACGAGCAGTACTTC.

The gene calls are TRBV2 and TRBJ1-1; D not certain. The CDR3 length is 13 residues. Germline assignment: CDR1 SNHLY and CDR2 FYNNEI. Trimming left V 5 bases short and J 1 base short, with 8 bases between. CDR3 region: CASSPVPNTEAFF. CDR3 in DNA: TGTGCCAGCAGTCCCGTCCCGAACACTGAAGCTTTCTTT.

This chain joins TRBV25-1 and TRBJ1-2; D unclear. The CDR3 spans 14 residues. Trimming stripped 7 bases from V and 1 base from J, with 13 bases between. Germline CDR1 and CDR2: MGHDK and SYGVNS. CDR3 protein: CASMAPGLNYGYTF. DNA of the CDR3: TGTGCCAGCATGGCCCCGGGCCTTAACTATGGCTACACCTTC.

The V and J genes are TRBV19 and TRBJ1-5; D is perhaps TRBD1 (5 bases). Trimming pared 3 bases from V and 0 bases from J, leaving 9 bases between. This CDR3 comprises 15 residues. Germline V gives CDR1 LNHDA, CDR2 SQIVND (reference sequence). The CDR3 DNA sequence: TGTGCCAGTAGTATGAGGGGTTATAGCAATCAGCCCCAGCATTTT. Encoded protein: CASSMRGYSNQPQHF.

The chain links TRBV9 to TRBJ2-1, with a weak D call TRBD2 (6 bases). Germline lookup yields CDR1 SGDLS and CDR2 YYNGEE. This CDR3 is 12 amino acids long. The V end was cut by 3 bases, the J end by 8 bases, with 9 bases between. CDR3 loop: CASSGRGYEQFF. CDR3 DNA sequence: TGTGCCAGCAGCGGGAGGGGCTATGAGCAGTTCTTC.

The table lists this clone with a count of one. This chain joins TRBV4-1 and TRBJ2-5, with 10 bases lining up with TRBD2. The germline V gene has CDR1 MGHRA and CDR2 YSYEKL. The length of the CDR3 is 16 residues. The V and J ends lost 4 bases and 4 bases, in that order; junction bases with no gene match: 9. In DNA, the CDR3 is TGCGCCAGCAGCCTTCGACTAGCGGGCGTATTAGAGACCCAGTACTTC. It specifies CASSLRLAGVLETQYF.